This record concerns one T cell receptor beta chain sequence. This record belongs to a study of control samples from healthy donors and cancer patients. The CDR3 is 14 amino acids. Germline V CDR1 and CDR2: SGHTA, FQGNSA. V lost 7 bases and J lost 2, with 15 bases in between. Sequencing was performed with immunoSEQ multiplex PCR; in TCRdb, only in-frame clones are kept and a portion is missing. The sample has around 150,000 clones; roughly 94% are singletons. The chain combines TRBV7-2 with TRBJ2-7; tentatively, D is TRBD1 or TRBD2 (5 bases each). Sequencing input: PBMCs. The receptor comes from a man aged 60-69 years with colorectal cancer. The CDR3 region is CASTATGGPYEQYF. The CDR3 bases are TGTGCCAGCACCGCCACTGGGGGTCCCTACGAGCAGTACTTC. The entire variable domain, with the rest obtained from reference TRBV7-2 and TRBJ2-7, is as follows: GAGVSQSPSNKVTEKGKDVELRCDPISGHTALYWYRQSLGQGLEFLIYFQGNSAPDKSGLPSDRFSAERTGGSVSTLTIQRTQQEDSAVYLCASTATGGPYEQYFGPGTRLTVT.